This TCR beta chain was documented in a study of shared clonotypes between healthy human individuals. The CDR3 is 13 residues long. In germline, CDR1 is SQVTM, CDR2 ANQGSEA. V shed 6 bases and J shed 1 base, with 12 bases lying between them. Data came from immunoSEQ multiplex PCR; TCRdb stores just in-frame clones and leaves some out. The top ten hold roughly 24% of the sample, which has over 95,000 clones, more than 65% seen once. The chain joins TRBV29-1 to TRBJ1-1, with D hard to call. The TCR comes from a woman aged 25 to 45 in good health. Sequencing was done on a sample of memory CD8+ T cells sorted from blood. This sample's subset: CD45RO+ cells pooled with CCR7-negative TemRA cells. Here the CDR3 reads CSVVGRPNTEAFF. The CDR3 DNA sequence: TGCAGCGTCGTCGGGCGTCCGAACACTGAAGCTTTCTTT.